This T cell receptor beta chain stems from a study of T cells in tumors after PD-1 blockade. Looking at the study overall: Blood samples averaged around 100,000 templates (range about 24,679-260,000) and under 40,000 unique clonotypes.

With 2 bases clipped from V and 0 bases from J, the junction kept 12 bases outside the gene matches. Germline CDR1 is MNHEY and CDR2 is SVGEGT. The CDR3 sequence is 19 residues long. The protocol was immunoSEQ multiplex PCR, while the TCRdb copy is restricted to in-frame clones and leaves out a portion. The sample has fewer than 35,000 clones; about three quarters are singletons. This clonotype was obtained from a human donor with basal cell carcinoma. This chain joins TRBV6-2 or TRBV6-3 and TRBJ2-1, with TRBD2 matching 8 bases. Source: PBMCs, taken before anti-PD-1 treatment. CDR3 nucleotide sequence: TGTGCCAGCAGTTACGGAAATCCCCGGGAGGGGGTCTCCTACAATGAGCAGTTCTTC. It encodes CASSYGNPREGVSYNEQFF.